This T cell receptor beta chain is from a study of blood T cell repertoires in COVID-19. About the research overall: Specimens from acute and convalescent COVID-19 originated in the United States, Italy and Spain.

This clone was picked up one time. TCRdb's copy holds only in-frame clones and misses some; the assay was immunoSEQ multiplex PCR. The sample holds some 150,000 clones, about 91% seen once. With 4 bases removed from V and 3 bases from J, the gap between germline ends came to 10 bases. CDR3 size: 13 residues. The germline gives CDR1 LNHDA, CDR2 SQIVND (reference sequence). This chain joins TRBV19 and TRBJ2-7; D might be TRBD1 (6 bases). Source material: peripheral blood. The sequence derives from a woman aged 55-69 years who had recovered from COVID-19. CDR3 sequence reads: CASSKGQHYEQYF. Here the CDR3 DNA reads TGTGCCAGTAGTAAAGGACAGCACTACGAGCAGTACTTC.